Following are 17 T cell receptor delta chains from one sample sequenced in a study of gamma-delta chains in newborns, infants, children. TCRdb re-analyzed the reads via CATT. The repertoire holds about 4,500 delta-chain clones, with around 5% as singletons. Sequencing input: blood. These receptors were collected from a child who was a newborn, infant or young child, either healthy, febrile or measles-vaccinated (not recorded which).

The J gene is TRDJ3, the V gene TRDV2, with 7 bases matching TRDD3. Per the germline V gene, CDR1 is GEAIGNYY and CDR2 is EKD. V trimming: 4 bases; J trimming: 1 base; junction bases outside the gene matches: 9. CDR3 length: 18 amino acids. CDR3 loop: CACDSYWGSSWDTRQMFF. In DNA, the CDR3 is TGTGCCTGTGATTCGTACTGGGGCTCATCCTGGGACACCCGACAGATGTTTTTC.

The rearrangement uses TRDV2 and TRDJ1; D call uncertain. The CDR3 is 13 residues long. Trimming shortened V by 2 bases and J by 0 bases, and 6 bases separated the two germline ends. Per the germline V gene, CDR1 is GEAIGNYY and CDR2 is EKD. The CDR3 is CACDKLYTDKLIF. Written as DNA, the CDR3 is TGTGCCTGTGACAAACTGTACACCGATAAACTCATCTTT.

The rearrangement joins TRDV1 to TRDJ1; 13 nucleotides align to TRDD3. V shed 9 bases, J shed 2 bases, and the junction held 15 bases outside the gene matches. Germline CDR1 and CDR2: TSWWSYY and QGS. The CDR3 loop spans 18 amino acids. The CDR3 loop is CALGTTGGYAGWTDKLIF. In DNA form, the CDR3 reads TGTGCTCTCGGGACGACTGGGGGATACGCAGGGTGGACCGATAAACTCATCTTT.

This clone is labeled medium-sized. This chain connects TRDV2 to TRDJ3, with 9 bases that match TRDD3. From germline, CDR1 is GEAIGNYY and CDR2 EKD. With 0 bases clipped from V and 0 bases from J, the junction kept 8 bases outside the gene matches. CDR3 size: 20 residues. CDR3 in DNA: TGTGCCTGTGACACCGGCTGGGGGATCCCCAGCTCCTGGGACACCCGACAGATGTTTTTC. Protein: CACDTGWGIPSSWDTRQMFF.

This clone has just a few counts. The sample holds other DNA sequences that translate to the same CDR3. The V and J genes are TRDV2 and TRDJ3; D may be TRDD3 (6 bases). CDR1 GEAIGNYY and CDR2 EKD come from the germline V gene. The CDR3 loop spans 18 amino acids. V was cut by 0 bases and J by 0 bases, with 11 bases left in between. CDR3 sequence: CACDTGGYSSWDTRQMFF. CDR3 bases: TGTGCCTGTGACACCGGAGGATACAGCTCCTGGGACACCCGACAGATGTTTTTC.

The chain links TRDV2 to TRDJ3; 10 bases are shared with TRDD3. Germline CDR1 GEAIGNYY, CDR2 EKD. The CDR3 totals 18 residues. The trim removed 3 bases at V and 2 bases at J, leaving 6 bases unmatched. In nucleotides, the CDR3 is TGTGCCTGTGACGTACTGGGGGATTTAACCTGGGACACCCGACAGATGTTTTTC. Translating it yields CACDVLGDLTWDTRQMFF.

This clone occurred a few times. Other nucleotide sequences from this sample produce the same CDR3. The V call is TRDV1, the J call TRDJ1; the match to TRDD3 covers 8 bases. V trimming: 0 bases; J trimming: 0 bases; junction bases outside the gene matches: 30. The CDR3 extends over 25 amino acids. Per germline, CDR1 TSWWSYY and CDR2 QGS. The CDR3: CALGELSPSDRLQGGGGSYTDKLIF. The CDR3 region has the DNA TGTGCTCTTGGGGAACTCTCCCCTTCGGATCGCCTCCAGGGTGGTGGGGGATCCTACACCGATAAACTCATCTTT.

This clone has only a few counts. A far larger clone is one base from this, pointing to a likely read error. The chain employs TRDV2 and TRDJ3; 11 bases fit TRDD3. The junction had 5 bases not matched to a gene; V was cut back by 0 bases and J by 2 bases. Germline assignment: CDR1 GEAIGNYY and CDR2 EKD. This CDR3 spans 19 amino acids. The CDR3: CACDTVLGDSPWDTRQMFF. In nucleotides, the CDR3 is TGTGCCTGTGACACCGTACTGGGGGATAGCCCCTGGGACACCCGACAGATGTTTTTC.

Here the J gene is TRDJ2 and the V gene is not called; the DNA was not compared with TRDD3, the D call given in the table. This CDR3 is built from 18 residues. This CDR3 is CACDLLGDRPSLTSQLFF. The CDR3, as DNA: TGTGCCTGTGATCTTCTGGGGGATCGCCCCTCTTTGACATCACAACTCTTCTTT.

A few counts support this clone. The chain couples TRDV2 to TRDJ2, with D maybe TRDD3 (6 bases). The CDR3 is 18 amino acids. Between the trimmed V and J ends, which lost 1 base and 0 bases, there was a span of 17 bases. Looked up from germline, CDR1 is GEAIGNYY and CDR2 is EKD. The CDR3 DNA is TGTGCCTGTGACACTCTGGCCGGGGGGAAAGCTTTGACAGCACAACTCTTCTTT. Protein product: CACDTLAGGKALTAQLFF.

There are a few counts of this clone. The V gene is TRDV2, the J gene TRDJ3, with 10 bases matching TRDD3. CDR1 is GEAIGNYY, CDR2 EKD, per germline. Trimming took 0 bases from V and 3 from J; bases not matched to a gene: 4. The CDR3 extends over 18 amino acids. The CDR3 loop is CACDTLGDSGWDTRQMFF. For the CDR3, the DNA is TGTGCCTGTGACACCCTGGGGGATAGTGGCTGGGACACCCGACAGATGTTTTTC.

This chain links TRDV1 with TRDJ2; 7 bases agree with TRDD3. TCRdb gives no J gene; it was assigned here by matching the DNA to germline. The CDR3 has 19 amino acids. V shed 1 base, J shed 0 bases, and the junction held 11 bases outside the gene matches. The germline gives CDR1 TSWWSYY, CDR2 QGS. CDR3 loop: CALGEPYGGGIALTAQLFF. The CDR3 DNA follows: TGTGCTCTTGGGGAACCGTACGGCGGGGGGATCGCTTTGACAGCACAACTCTTCTTT.

This clone is labeled as medium-sized. This sample includes further DNA sequences coding for the same CDR3. The genes are TRDV2 and TRDJ3; 11 bases fit TRDD3. The CDR3 is 19 residues long. The germline CDR1 and CDR2 sequences are GEAIGNYY and EKD. The trim removed 0 bases at V and 0 bases at J, leaving 3 bases unmatched. CDR3 in amino acids: CACDTWGIRSSWDTRQMFF. For the CDR3, the DNA is TGTGCCTGTGACACCTGGGGGATACGCAGCTCCTGGGACACCCGACAGATGTTTTTC.

This chain connects TRDV1 to TRDJ1, with 10 positions matching TRDD3. V shed 2 bases, J shed 2 bases, and the junction held 20 bases outside the gene matches. The germline V gene encodes CDR1 TSWWSYY and CDR2 QGS. This CDR3 region has 21 residues. CDR3 sequence: CALGEKKSLPYWGIRTDKLIF. CDR3 nucleotides: TGTGCTCTTGGGGAAAAAAAATCCCTACCGTACTGGGGGATCCGGACCGATAAACTCATCTTT.

This clone came up a few times. A read error may be the cause here, since a much bigger clone is one base away. CDR3 amino acids: CACDKLWDITAQLFF. The DNA of the CDR3 is TGTGCCTGTGACAAACTGTGGGATATAACAGCACAACTCTTCTTT. The J gene is TRDJ2, the V gene TRDV2; tentatively, D is TRDD3 (6 bases). V lost 2 bases, J lost 5 bases, and 14 bases lay in between. The CDR3 contains 15 residues. Germline-derived CDR1 and CDR2 are GEAIGNYY and EKD.

The J gene was recorded as TRDJ1; no V gene was called; whether TRDD3, the table's D call, matches the DNA was not checked. The length of the CDR3 is 18 residues. CDR3 nucleotides: TGTGCTCTTGGGGAACTGTGCCCTAATACTGGGGGGACGGATAAACTCATCTTT. This translates into CALGELCPNTGGTDKLIF.

The chain links TRDV2 to TRDJ1; D is undetermined. The CDR3 is 11 residues long. Trimming stripped 0 bases from V and 4 bases from J, with 2 bases between. The germline gives CDR1 GEAIGNYY, CDR2 EKD. The CDR3 DNA reads TGTGCCTGTGACACCAACGATAAACTCATCTTT. It encodes CACDTNDKLIF.